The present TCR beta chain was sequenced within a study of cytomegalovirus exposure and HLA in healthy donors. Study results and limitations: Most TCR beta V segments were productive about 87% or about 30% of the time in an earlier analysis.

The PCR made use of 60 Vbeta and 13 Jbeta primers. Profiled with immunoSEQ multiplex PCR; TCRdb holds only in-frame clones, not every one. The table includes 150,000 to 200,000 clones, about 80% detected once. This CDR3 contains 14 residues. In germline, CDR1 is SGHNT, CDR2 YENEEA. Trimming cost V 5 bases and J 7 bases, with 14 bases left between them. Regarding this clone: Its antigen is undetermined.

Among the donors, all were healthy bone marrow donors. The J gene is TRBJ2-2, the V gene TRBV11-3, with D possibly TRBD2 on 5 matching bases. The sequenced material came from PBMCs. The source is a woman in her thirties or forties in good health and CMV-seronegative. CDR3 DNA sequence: TGTGCCAGCAGCCCTCGGAGGCCCCTCGGGGAGCTGTTTTTT. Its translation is CASSPRRPLGELFF.